This is a list of T cell receptor beta chains from one sample in a study of post-analysis software for immune sequencing data. Via MiXCR, TCRdb re-called the PCR reads, giving one row per CDR3 protein. The data show hundreds of thousands of distinct CDR3 sequences, roughly 50% seen once. Sequencing was done on a sample of blood. Every receptor here comes from a girl between 10 and 17 years old with multiple sclerosis. Each CDR3 is given without its conserved first and last residue. The order of the fields is V gene, J gene, CDR3 protein.

V: TRBV29-1; J: TRBJ2-7; CDR3: SVEVVWPSGGDEQY
V: TRBV25-1; J: TRBJ1-6; CDR3: ASSEQGVSSPLH
V: TRBV5-1; J: TRBJ2-1; CDR3: ASSLGTSGEAYNEQF
V: TRBV5-1; J: TRBJ2-1; CDR3: ASSGASYNEQF
V: TRBV5-1; J: -; CDR3: ASSLVGSGTVEQY
V: TRBV20-1; J: TRBJ2-5; CDR3: SANRGPQETQY
V: TRBV5-1; J: TRBJ2-4; CDR3: ASSFTGQTGSKNIQY
V: TRBV20-1; J: TRBJ2-1; CDR3: SARGFGTSLVNEQF
V: TRBV12-3/TRBV12-4; J: TRBJ2-3; CDR3: ASSLISGTDTQY
V: TRBV11-2; J: TRBJ2-5; CDR3: ASSLRGQETHY
V: TRBV7-9; J: TRBJ2-7; CDR3: ASSLAGGRSLEQY
V: TRBV6-5; J: TRBJ2-7; CDR3: ASRQLGQEYYEQY
V: TRBV7-2; J: TRBJ1-2; CDR3: ASSSAGVGGYT
V: TRBV7-2; J: TRBJ2-7; CDR3: ASSQGQTWYEQY
V: TRBV5-1; J: TRBJ2-5; CDR3: ASSPGSAVGETQY
V: TRBV29-1; J: TRBJ2-1; CDR3: SVWTGTGGEQF
V: TRBV29-1; J: TRBJ1-2; CDR3: SVLTGTVYGYT
V: TRBV7-9; J: TRBJ2-1; CDR3: ASSLAIGQF
V: TRBV3-1; J: TRBJ2-5; CDR3: ASSQGTGDQETQY
V: TRBV5-1; J: TRBJ2-1; CDR3: ASSLGTSGTDEQF
V: TRBV10-3; J: TRBJ1-1; CDR3: AISPSENTEAF
V: TRBV7-9; J: TRBJ1-1; CDR3: ASSFSGVNTEAF
V: TRBV5-1; J: TRBJ2-7; CDR3: ASRPLATSYEQY
V: TRBV2; J: TRBJ2-5; CDR3: ASSDGTGGKSREQY
V: TRBV6-5; J: TRBJ2-5; CDR3: ASSYSTGKATQY
V: TRBV20-1; J: TRBJ2-1; CDR3: SATGTSGSWEQF
V: TRBV4-1; J: TRBJ2-7; CDR3: ASSQVNLDSYEQY
V: TRBV5-1; J: TRBJ2-3; CDR3: ASSFGAPDTQY
V: TRBV20-1; J: TRBJ2-5; CDR3: SARDGNRGRQETQY
V: TRBV12-3/TRBV12-4; J: TRBJ2-5; CDR3: ASSLGRGRGEETQY
V: TRBV4-1; J: TRBJ1-5; CDR3: ASSQEPGQVYSNQPQH